A selection of T cell receptor beta chains follows, all from one sample in a study of STAT5B mutations in CD4+ large granular lymphocyte leukemia. Sequenced by immunoSEQ multiplex PCR; TCRdb stores in-frame clones only, minus some. The sample lists about 32,000 clones; approximately 76% were seen once. Sequencing was done on a sample of CD4+ T cells from blood buffy coats. These receptors were obtained from a human donor in good health. CDR3s include the opening cysteine and the closing phenylalanine or tryptophan. Fields, in order: J gene, D gene, clone size, V gene, CDR3 DNA, CDR3 protein. D genes are given only for firm matches. Size tells how often a clone was seen (once, few, many) or the class of an expanded clone, and some rows leave it out.

TRBJ1-1	-	-	TRBV28	TGTGCCAGCAGTTTACGACTATCTACGAACACTGAAGCTTTCTTT	CASSLRLSTNTEAFF
TRBJ1-1	TRBD1	medium-sized	TRBV6-6	TGTGCCAGCAGGCGGGGACAGGGGAGAGGGAACACTGAAGCTTTCTTT	CASRRGQGRGNTEAFF
TRBJ1-2	-	-	TRBV19	TGTGCCAGTAGTCCGGGACTATACGGCGGCTACACCTTC	CASSPGLYGGYTF
TRBJ1-5	-	-	TRBV19	TGTGCCAGTAGGGGACCGCGGAGAGAGCCCCAGCATTTT	CASRGPRREPQHF
TRBJ1-1	-	-	TRBV6-6	TGTGCCAGCAGCCCGATACCCAGGGGTCGAGGCACTGAAGCTTTCTTT	CASSPIPRGRGTEAFF
TRBJ1-5	-	-	TRBV19	TGTGCCAGTAGTATGGATGGCAATAGCAATCAGCCCCAGCATTTT	CASSMDGNSNQPQHF
TRBJ1-2	-	-	TRBV11-3	TGTGCCAGCAGCCAAGAAGGGAGAGGGGGGAACTATGGCTACACCTTC	CASSQEGRGGNYGYTF
TRBJ2-2	-	-	TRBV5-1	TGCGCCAGCAGCTCAGGACACCTGAACACCGGGGAGCTGTTTTTT	CASSSGHLNTGELFF
TRBJ2-1	TRBD1	-	TRBV19	TGTGCCAGTAGTAACGGACAGGGGTGGGTAGCGCCGCAGTTCTTC	CASSNGQGWVAPQFF
TRBJ1-5	-	once	TRBV7-2	TGTGCCAGCAGCTTAGCCCAGGGCCTCAATCAGCCCCAGCATTTT	CASSLAQGLNQPQHF
TRBJ1-6	-	-	TRBV6-5	TGTGCCAGCAGTTCTTGGGGGAACGGTGATTCACCCCTCCACTTT	CASSSWGNGDSPLHF
TRBJ2-1	TRBD2	-	TRBV10-1	TGCGCCAGCAGTCTTAGCGGGGGCTACAATGAGCAGTTCTTC	CASSLSGGYNEQFF
TRBJ1-1	TRBD1	-	TRBV7-2	TGTGCCAGCAGAAGGACAGGGACCGGAATCTCAACGAACACTGAAGCTTTCTTT	CASRRTGTGISTNTEAFF
TRBJ2-7	-	-	TRBV11-2	TGTGCCAGCAGCTTACTGGGCGAGCAGTACTTC	CASSLLGEQYF
TRBJ2-7	TRBD1	-	TRBV6-5	TGTGCCAGCAGCGGGACAGGGACCTCCTACGAGCAGTACTTC	CASSGTGTSYEQYF
TRBJ1-5	-	-	TRBV28	TGTGCCAGCCCGGGGCGGGGGAGCAATCAGCCCCAGCATTTT	CASPGRGSNQPQHF
TRBJ2-2	TRBD1	-	TRBV14	TGTGCCAGCAACCAGGTCCAGGGGGCGACCGGGGAGCTGTTTTTT	CASNQVQGATGELFF
TRBJ2-3	-	-	TRBV6-5	TGTGCCAGCAGACAGGTAGCCTCTCGTACGCAGTATTTT	CASRQVASRTQYF
TRBJ2-7	TRBD1	-	TRBV19	TGTGCCAGTAACCAAGGGACAGGGGGCGAGCAGTACTTC	CASNQGTGGEQYF
TRBJ1-4	TRBD1	-	TRBV28	TGTGCCAGCAGTTTAGGACAGGGAACGGTGGAGCACGGCAAACTGTTTTTT	CASSLGQGTVEHGKLFF
TRBJ2-3	-	-	TRBV7-3	TGTGCCAGCAGCTCCACGGATACGCAGTATTTT	CASSSTDTQYF
TRBJ2-5	TRBD2	-	TRBV6-1	TGTGCCAGCAGTGGAGGAGGGCGCGGGGGGTACCAAGAGACCCAGTACTTC	CASSGGGRGGYQETQYF
TRBJ2-1	-	-	TRBV29-1	TGCAGCGGGGGGTACAATGAGCAGTTCTTC	CSGGYNEQFF
TRBJ1-1	-	-	TRBV6-5	TGTGCCAGCAGTTCCCCCCCACACTGGCGGGGGACTGAAGCTTTCTTT	CASSSPPHWRGTEAFF
TRBJ1-5	TRBD1	-	TRBV4-1	TGCGCCAGCAGCCAGACTCAGGGGGCCCATCAGCCCCAGCATTTT	CASSQTQGAHQPQHF
TRBJ1-1	-	once	TRBV6-4	TGTGCCAGCAGTGTACAGCAGAACACTGAAGCTTTCTTT	CASSVQQNTEAFF
TRBJ2-5	TRBD2	-	TRBV5-6	TGTGCCAGCAGCTTTGGAACTAGCGGAGAGACCCAGTACTTC	CASSFGTSGETQYF
TRBJ2-2	-	-	TRBV28	TGTGCCAGCAGCCTCTCCTCCCAGGGGAGCGGGGAGCTGTTTTTT	CASSLSSQGSGELFF